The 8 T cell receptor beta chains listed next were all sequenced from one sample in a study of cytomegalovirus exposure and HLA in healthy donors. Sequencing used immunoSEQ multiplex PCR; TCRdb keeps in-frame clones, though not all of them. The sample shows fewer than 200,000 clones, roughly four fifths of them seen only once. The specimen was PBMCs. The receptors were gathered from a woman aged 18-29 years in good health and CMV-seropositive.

CDR3 DNA: TGTGCCAGCAGTGAAAGAGACAGTAGAGTGGGTCAGCCCCAGCATTTT. Its translation: CASSERDSRVGQPQHF. The J gene is TRBJ1-5, the V gene TRBV6-1; perhaps TRBD1 as D (5 bases). The CDR3 contains 16 residues. CDR1 is MNHNS and CDR2 is SASEGT in the germline V gene. V gave up 2 bases and J gave up 6 bases, with 17 bases separating them.

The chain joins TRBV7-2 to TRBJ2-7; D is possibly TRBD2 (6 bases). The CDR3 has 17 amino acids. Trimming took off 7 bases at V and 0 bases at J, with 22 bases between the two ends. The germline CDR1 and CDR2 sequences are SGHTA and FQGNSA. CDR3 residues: CASTDPGVSSSSYEQYF. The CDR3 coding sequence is TGTGCCAGCACCGACCCGGGGGTTAGCTCCAGCTCCTACGAGCAGTACTTC.

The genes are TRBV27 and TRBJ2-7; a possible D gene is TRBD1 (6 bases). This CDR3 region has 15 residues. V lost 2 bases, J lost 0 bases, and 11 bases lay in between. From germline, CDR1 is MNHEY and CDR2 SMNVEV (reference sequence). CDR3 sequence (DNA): TGTGCCAGCAGTTTAGGGACACCGAGCTCCTACGAGCAGTACTTC. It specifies CASSLGTPSSYEQYF.

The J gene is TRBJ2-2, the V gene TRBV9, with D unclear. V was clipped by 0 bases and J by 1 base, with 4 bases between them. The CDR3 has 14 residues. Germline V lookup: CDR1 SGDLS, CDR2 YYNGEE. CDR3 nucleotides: TGTGCCAGCAGCGTAGAACTGAACACCGGGGAGCTGTTTTTT. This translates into CASSVELNTGELFF.

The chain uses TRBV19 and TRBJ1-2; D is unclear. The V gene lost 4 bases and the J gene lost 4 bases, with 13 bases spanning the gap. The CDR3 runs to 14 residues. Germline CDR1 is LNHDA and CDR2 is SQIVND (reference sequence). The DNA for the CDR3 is TGTGCCAGTAGTACCCCAGGAGGACCCTATGGCTACACCTTC. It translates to CASSTPGGPYGYTF.

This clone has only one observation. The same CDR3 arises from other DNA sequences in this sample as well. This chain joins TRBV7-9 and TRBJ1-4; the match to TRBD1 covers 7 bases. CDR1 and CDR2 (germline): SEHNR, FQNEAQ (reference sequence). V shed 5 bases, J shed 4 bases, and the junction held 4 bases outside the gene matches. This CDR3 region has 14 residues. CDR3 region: CASSLRQGNEKLFF. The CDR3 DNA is TGTGCCAGCAGCCTCCGACAGGGTAATGAAAAACTGTTTTTT.

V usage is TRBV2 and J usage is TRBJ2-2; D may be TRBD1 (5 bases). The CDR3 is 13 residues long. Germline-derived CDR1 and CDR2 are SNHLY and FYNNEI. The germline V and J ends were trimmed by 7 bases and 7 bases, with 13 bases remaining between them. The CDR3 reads CASIRTMSGELFF. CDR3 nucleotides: TGTGCCAGCATCAGGACAATGAGCGGGGAGCTGTTTTTT.

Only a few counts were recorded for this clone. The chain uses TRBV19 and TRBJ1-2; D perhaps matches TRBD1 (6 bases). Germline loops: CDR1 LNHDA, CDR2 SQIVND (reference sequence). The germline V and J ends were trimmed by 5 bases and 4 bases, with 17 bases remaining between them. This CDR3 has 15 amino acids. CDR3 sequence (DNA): TGTGCCAGTAGTCCAAGTACAGGGACGGCCTATGGCTACACCTTC. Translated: CASSPSTGTAYGYTF.